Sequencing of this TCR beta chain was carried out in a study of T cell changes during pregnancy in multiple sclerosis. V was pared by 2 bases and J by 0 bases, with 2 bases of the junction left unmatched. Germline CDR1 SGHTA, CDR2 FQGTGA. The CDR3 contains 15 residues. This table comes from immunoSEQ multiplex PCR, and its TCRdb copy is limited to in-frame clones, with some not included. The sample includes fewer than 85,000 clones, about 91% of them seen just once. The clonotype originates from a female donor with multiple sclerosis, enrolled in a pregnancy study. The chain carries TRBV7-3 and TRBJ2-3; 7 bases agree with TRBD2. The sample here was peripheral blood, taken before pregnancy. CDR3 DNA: TGTGCCAGCAGCTTACTAGCGGCTAGCACAGATACGCAGTATTTT. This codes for CASSLLAASTDTQYF.